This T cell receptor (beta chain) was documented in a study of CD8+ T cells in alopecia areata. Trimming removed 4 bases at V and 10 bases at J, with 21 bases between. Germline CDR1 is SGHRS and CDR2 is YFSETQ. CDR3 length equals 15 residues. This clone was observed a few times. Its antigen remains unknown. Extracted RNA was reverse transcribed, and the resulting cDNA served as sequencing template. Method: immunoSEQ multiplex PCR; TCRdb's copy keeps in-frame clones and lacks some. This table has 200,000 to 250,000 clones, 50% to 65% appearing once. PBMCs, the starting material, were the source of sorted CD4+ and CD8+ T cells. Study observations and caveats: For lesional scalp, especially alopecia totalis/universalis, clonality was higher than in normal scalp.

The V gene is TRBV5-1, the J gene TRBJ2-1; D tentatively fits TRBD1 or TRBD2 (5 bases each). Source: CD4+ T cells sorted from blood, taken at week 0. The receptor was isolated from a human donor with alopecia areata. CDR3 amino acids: CASSAKSPGPNEQFF. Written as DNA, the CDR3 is TGCGCCAGCAGCGCCAAGTCTCCGGGACCCAACGAGCAGTTCTTC.